This TCR beta chain was documented in a study of OX40 agonist ivuxolimab in advanced cancers. About the full investigation: Ivuxolimab, which targeted the costimulatory receptor OX40 (CD134), was an agonistic, fully human IgG2 monoclonal antibody. Intravenous ivuxolimab was administered to patients every 2 weeks at six dose levels: 0.01, 0.1, 0.3, 1.5, 3 and 10 mg/kg. Of the roughly 52 dose-escalation patients, hepatocellular carcinoma was present in about 20, melanoma in around 15, renal cell carcinoma in 9 and head and neck cancer in 9. In the dose-escalation cohort, over 65% of patients were male, and the mean age was approximately 64 years, with a range of 23 to 79. Prior anti-PD-1, anti-PD-L1 or anti-CTLA-4 therapy was permitted, and about two fifths of dose-escalation patients had received checkpoint inhibitors. Partial responses occurred in three dose-escalation patients: two with cutaneous melanoma and one with hepatocellular carcinoma. The point of sequencing TCRbeta in the periphery was to test whether ivuxolimab changed TCR sequence diversity and drove clonal T-cell expansion. The paper describes the monotherapy dose-escalation part (N ≈ 52 patients) of the phase I trial of ivuxolimab.

The study at large found these results: After ivuxolimab, more expanded clones were found on average in CD8+ T cells than in CD4+ T cells. In the 0.1-3.0 mg/kg groups, partial responders had among the lowest normalized peripheral clonal expansion, particularly in CD8+ T cells. Low levels of normalized T-cell clonal expansion were also seen in some patients who did not respond. The antigen specificity of the peripheral T cells that underwent clonal expansion was not determined. Clonal expansion of both CD4+ and CD8+ blood T cells was observed from baseline to week 6 at doses 0.1 to 3.0 mg/kg.

With respect to this clone: No cognate antigen has been identified for it. No much larger clone is present one base from it, and per-base qualities are unavailable.

To sequence the TCRbeta CDR3 region, genomic DNA was isolated from the sorted cells. The immunoSEQ Assay was used to sequence the TCRbeta CDR3 regions. This immuneACCESS table, as held by TCRdb, lists in-frame sequences with V and J called but not all clones. Of the missing ones, under half trace to an unresolved V gene in checked studies; the others have no known cause. This sample is represented by roughly 73,000 clones; approximately 89% of them were singletons. The biggest ten clones account for approximately 2.4% of the sample. Patients with autoimmune disease history or receiving systemic immunosuppression were excluded from the trial. Peripheral blood for TCR sequencing was collected from all dose cohorts at baseline, on cycle 4 day 1, and on cycle 7 day 1. The samples were drawn from a first-in-human, open-label, multicenter phase I dose-escalation trial of ivuxolimab. The trial enrolled adults with locally advanced or metastatic head and neck squamous cell, hepatocellular, melanoma or renal cell carcinoma. Before TCR sequencing, CD4+ T cells and CD8+ T cells were sorted from peripheral blood as separate populations.

The sequence came from an adult with an advanced solid tumor such as melanoma, head and neck, liver or kidney cancer. Sample: CD4+ or CD8+ T cells sorted from blood, taken in a trial of the OX40 agonist ivuxolimab.

This receptor carries the CDR3 CASSYSGGNYGYTF. The DNA sequence is TGTGCCAGCAGTTACTCAGGCGGAAACTATGGCTACACCTTC. The chain is assembled from TRBV6-6 and TRBJ1-2; the D gene cannot be resolved reliably. In the germline V gene (reference sequence), CDR1 corresponds to MNHNY and CDR2 to SVGAGI. From its cysteine to its phenylalanine, the CDR3 spans 14 amino acids. Left in the record is the CDR3 DNA by itself, 42 bases read in frame from the first base. Trimming at the junction amounts to 0 bases on V and 2 bases on J, and the germline ends lie 7 bases apart.